The sequence of this T cell receptor (beta chain) was determined in a study of beta chain features in type 1 diabetes (dated by TCRdb to the late 2010s). Background on the whole study: No differences in mean age, gender distribution, total cell number or subset yield were found between patients and healthy donors. A total of roughly 100 million sorted cells were examined across all samples, and a strong correlation was observed between cell number per subset and RNA yield. The study compared TCRB repertoires of sorted circulating CD4+ T cell subsets between recently diagnosed type 1 diabetes patients and matched healthy donors. Whereas all 30 or so donors provided naive and central memory subsets, regulatory and stem cell-like memory subsets were isolated from just 8 patients and roughly 8 healthy donors.

Its CDR3 holds 14 amino acids, cysteine through phenylalanine. The sequence is cut down to CDR3 DNA, 42 bases in frame from base 1. According to the germline V gene, CDR1 reads KGHSH and CDR2 reads LQKENI. From V the trimming removes 3 bases and from J it removes 7 bases, while the gene matches leave 6 bases of the junction unaccounted for. The study at large found these results: In all four CD4+ subsets, TCRB CDR3 length was moderately but significantly shorter in type 1 diabetes patients. Shorter templates might be favored by PCR, yet because patient and control samples were amplified and corrected together, any such skew would affect both groups equally. Naive, central memory and regulatory TCRB repertoires appeared more similar among patients than among healthy donors. HLA sub-analyses involved small numbers of individuals, so any influence of HLA type on TCRB rearrangement remained unresolved. At VDJ recombination sites, type 1 diabetes patients had fewer insertions and more deleted nucleotides, which implies abnormalities in thymic rearrangement. Because cDNA was sequenced instead of genomic DNA, highly expressing activated cells could be over-represented, though the groups showed no difference in activation or CD3 levels.

Each donor gave one peripheral blood draw, averaging approximately 0.12 L, which was collected into heparinised tubes. A BD FACSAria II and a panel including CD45RO, CCR7, CD25, CD127, CD95 and CD27 were used to sort naive, central memory, regulatory and stem cell-like memory CD4+ T cells. A purity above 98% was achieved for all sorted populations. Right away, PBMCs were isolated by Lymphoprep density gradient centrifugation and were stained directly, with no culture step. So that batch effects would be minimized, each experiment stained and sorted samples in pairs, pairing one healthy donor with one patient. All of the isolated RNA was reverse transcribed with the High Capacity cDNA Reverse Transcription Kit, so expressed TCRB transcripts were sequenced. Deep immunoSEQ sequencing was performed on naive, central memory and regulatory T cell samples, with an average of roughly 3.3 million total reads per sample. Sorted cells were lysed in RLT buffer, and RNA was extracted using DNase-treated RNeasy Micro or Mini kits according to cell number. To prevent cross-contamination, every cell subset was processed on its own, while patient and healthy donor samples were processed together. The immunoSEQ multiplex PCR was used to amplify TCRB sequences from cDNA, generating 87-bp fragments that spanned the CDR3 region. The amplicons were sequenced using the Illumina HiSeq platform. For the original study's pipeline: Synthetic template baselines were used to correct PCR bias computationally, reads within Hamming distance 2 were collapsed, and singletons that could not be merged were discarded. Reads were aligned against IMGT so that V, D and J genes, CDR3 length and insertions or deletions at six rearrangement sites could be assigned. Within each subset, clonotype counts were normalized to the number of sorted cells before true diversity and Gini coefficients were calculated with the tcR R package. The overlap coefficient, calculated on TCRB nucleotide sequences, was used to measure repertoire sharing. Out-of-frame TCRB sequences from naive cells were analyzed as a proxy for the pre-selection repertoire. TCRdb re-hosts the immuneACCESS table, in-frame sequences only. Its copies lack some clones; in the studies checked, an unresolved V gene accounts for under half of them, and the cause for the rest is not known. V, J and clone size derive from that table, while D and trimming were established from the DNA sequence. A total of around 360,000 clones appear in this sample, about 12% of them only once. Clones ranked in the top ten supply over 0.008% of the sample.

Remarks on this clone: This clone's antigen is unknown. No much larger clone exists at a distance of one base, and base qualities are not known. The same CDR3 can be traced to other DNA sequences in this sample.

Specimen: naive CD4+ T cells from blood. The cell subset or site label of this sample denotes: true naive CD4+ T cells. Here the chain combines TRBV18 and TRBJ1-5, with 7 central nucleotides matching TRBD1. The receptor was isolated from a young woman with type 1 diabetes. The nucleotide sequence is TGTGCCAGCTCACCGTCAGGGGGAAGCCAGCCCCAGCATTTT. Its protein reads: CASSPSGGSQPQHF.